Presented here are 19 T cell receptor beta chains from one specimen sequenced in a study of blood T cell repertoires in COVID-19 (TCRdb year 2020). Library method: the immunoSEQ multiplex PCR assay. TCRdb limited this immuneACCESS table to in-frame rearrangements with V and J called. A share of clones is missing; checked studies link under half to unresolved V genes, and the rest is unexplained. The sample includes some 180,000 clones, with 60% to 80% observed a single time. Approximately 15% of the sample belongs to the ten largest clones. Sequencing used PBMCs or T cells enriched from blood (not recorded which). All receptors derive from a man aged 55 to 69 who had been exposed to COVID-19.

For this clone: Compared with germline, one end of the junction differs, possibly owing to a read error. The chain links TRBV18 to TRBJ2-7; 7 bases fit TRBD2. The CDR3 contains 14 residues. Germline V gene data show CDR1 as KGHSH and CDR2 as LQKENI. The CDR3 nucleotides are TGTGCCAGCAAACCTACGGGACGGGACTACGCGCAGTACTTC. It encodes CASKPTGRDYAQYF.

This clone was recorded a few times. This CDR3 is also generated by other DNA sequences in the sample. The gene calls are TRBV5-1 and TRBJ2-3; 13 positions agree with TRBD2. The CDR3 length is 15 residues. Per germline, CDR1 SGHRS and CDR2 YFSETQ. The V gene end was trimmed by 4 bases and the J gene end by 3 bases; junction bases not matched to a gene: 2. Here the CDR3 reads CASSPGLAGTDTQYF. The CDR3 DNA reads TGCGCCAGCAGCCCGGGACTAGCGGGGACAGATACGCAGTATTTT.

This clone has only a few counts. The gene calls are TRBV5-4 and TRBJ2-7, with no clear D. Deletions cut 1 base from V and 6 bases from J, with 14 bases between. The CDR3 covers 14 residues. CDR1 is SGHNT and CDR2 is YYREEE in the germline V gene (reference sequence). The CDR3 region has the DNA TGTGCCAGCAGCTTGCGACTCTCCGTGGGCGAGCAGTACTTC. Protein product: CASSLRLSVGEQYF. Based on the CDR3 plus reference TRBV5-4 and TRBJ2-7, the full variable domain is ETGVTQSPTHLIKTRGQQVTLRCSSQSGHNTVSWYQQALGQGPQFIFQYYREEENGRGNFPPRFSGLQFPNYSSELNVNALELDDSALYLCASSLRLSVGEQYFGPGTRLTVT.

Here the CDR3 reads CASSGGSLSGNTIYF. CDR3 coding DNA: TGTGCCAGCAGTGGAGGATCATTATCTGGAAACACCATATATTTT. The chain joins TRBV2 to TRBJ1-3; D remains ambiguous. Germline lookup yields CDR1 SNHLY and CDR2 FYNNEI. The CDR3 is 15 amino acids. The V end was cut by 4 bases, the J end by 1 base, with 11 bases between.

This clone has a handful of counts. V usage is TRBV5-8 and J usage is TRBJ1-5, with D possibly TRBD1 on 6 matching bases. Trimming took off 7 bases at V and 3 bases at J, with 17 bases between the two ends. Looked up from germline, CDR1 is SGHTS and CDR2 is YDEGEE. The CDR3 contains 15 residues. CDR3 DNA sequence: TGTGCCAGCGCGGGGGGGGCGCGGAACAATCAGCCCCAGCATTTT. It encodes CASAGGARNNQPQHF.

This clone appeared a single time. CDR3 amino acids: CSVALGPTNTGELFF. CDR3 nucleotide sequence: TGCAGCGTTGCTCTGGGGCCGACGAACACCGGGGAGCTGTTTTTT. J is TRBJ2-2 and V is TRBV29-1, with a possible D match to TRBD1 (5 bases). The germline V gene has CDR1 SQVTM and CDR2 ANQGSEA. CDR3 length equals 15 residues. V lost 4 bases to trimming and J lost 0 bases, with 12 bases between them.

The genes are TRBV5-6 and TRBJ1-5; D is possibly TRBD1 (5 bases). V lost 4 bases and J 0 bases, leaving 14 bases between the germline ends. Germline V gene sequence: CDR1 SGHDT, CDR2 YYEEEE. There are 16 residues in the CDR3. The CDR3 loop is CASSTRQSFSNQPQHF. The CDR3 coding sequence is TGTGCCAGCAGCACACGACAGTCATTTAGCAATCAGCCCCAGCATTTT. The full variable domain, with the rest looked up from reference TRBV5-6 and TRBJ1-5, is DAGVTQSPTHLIKTRGQQVTLRCSPKSGHDTVSWYQQALGQGPQFIFQYYEEEERQRGNFPDRFSGHQFPNYSSELNVNALLLGDSALYLCASSTRQSFSNQPQHFGDGTRLSIL.

This CDR3 reads CASSLLQTSGGPPYEQYF. Here the CDR3 DNA reads TGTGCCAGCAGTTTACTTCAAACTAGCGGAGGGCCCCCCTACGAGCAGTACTTC. The chain couples TRBV28 to TRBJ2-7, with 8 bases lining up with TRBD2. The CDR3 contains 18 residues. The junction had 14 bases not matched to a gene; V was cut back by 2 bases and J by 2 bases. Germline CDR1 reads MDHEN; CDR2 reads SYDVKM.

The V gene is TRBV6-5, the J gene TRBJ1-2, with D hard to call. V lost 5 bases and J 7 bases, leaving 8 bases between the germline ends. CDR3 length: 11 residues. Germline CDR1 and CDR2: MNHEY and SVGAGI. As DNA, the CDR3 is TGTGCCAGCAGTCGGGCGGGTGGCTACACCTTC. It codes for CASSRAGGYTF.

CDR3 amino acids: CASSSPGQYQPQHF. The CDR3 bases are TGTGCCAGCAGTTCACCGGGACAATATCAGCCCCAGCATTTT. The V gene is TRBV28, the J gene TRBJ1-5; perhaps TRBD1 as D (6 bases). Trimming stripped 4 bases from V and 5 bases from J, with 12 bases between. The CDR3 length is 14 residues. Germline CDR1 is MDHEN and CDR2 is SYDVKM.

This clone was found once. This chain uses TRBV30 with TRBJ1-5; maybe TRBD1 (5 bases). The CDR3 sequence is 13 residues long. V was pared by 3 bases and J by 7 bases, with 13 bases between. Germline CDR1 is GTSNPN and CDR2 is SVGIG (reference sequence). This CDR3 is CAWRRGLEQPQHF. For the CDR3, the DNA is TGTGCCTGGAGGAGGGGACTGGAACAGCCCCAGCATTTT. The whole variable domain, filled in from reference TRBV30 and TRBJ1-5, reads SQTIHQWPATLVQPVGSPLSLECTVEGTSNPNLYWYRQAAGRGLQLLFYSVGIGQISSEVPQNLSASRPQDRQFILSSKKLLLSDSGFYLCAWRRGLEQPQHFGDGTRLSIL.

The rearrangement joins TRBV2 to TRBJ1-4; 8 bases fit TRBD1. Per the germline V gene, CDR1 is SNHLY and CDR2 is FYNNEI. Trimming at V came to 7 bases and at J to 7 bases, leaving 8 bases not matched to a gene. This CDR3 comprises 14 residues. CDR3 DNA sequence: TGTGCCAGCATTCGGACAGGGCGAGGTGAAAAACTGTTTTTT. It codes for CASIRTGRGEKLFF.

The rearrangement joins TRBV30 to TRBJ1-5; a possible D gene is TRBD1 (5 bases). The CDR3 covers 13 residues. Germline values: CDR1 GTSNPN, CDR2 SVGIG (reference sequence). V lost 5 bases and J 4 bases, leaving 12 bases between the germline ends. The DNA of the CDR3 is TGTGCCTGGGCTAGTGGGGGGAATCAGCCCCAGCATTTT. It translates to CAWASGGNQPQHF.

The chain joins TRBV5-1 to TRBJ2-7; 12 positions agree with TRBD2. Looked up from germline, CDR1 is SGHRS and CDR2 is YFSETQ. The CDR3 contains 16 residues. V shed 4 bases and J 2 bases; nucleotides not matched to a gene: 7. CDR3 in amino acids: CASSPTLAGGAYEQYF. The CDR3 DNA follows: TGCGCCAGCAGCCCCACCCTAGCGGGGGGGGCCTACGAGCAGTACTTC.

This clone has a count of ten or more. The V and J genes are TRBV5-1 and TRBJ2-5; TRBD2 matches 7 bases. After removal of 5 bases from V and 1 base from J, the junction contained 8 bases not matched to a gene. The CDR3 loop spans 15 amino acids. Germline V gives CDR1 SGHRS, CDR2 YFSETQ. DNA for the CDR3: TGCGCCAGCAGTCCTGGACTAGTTGGCCAAGAGACCCAGTACTTC. Its translation is CASSPGLVGQETQYF.

The V gene is TRBV7-3, the J gene TRBJ2-3, with D perhaps TRBD1 (7 bases). Trimming left V 2 bases short and J 3 bases short, with 15 bases between. This CDR3 contains 16 residues. The V gene's germline CDR1 is SGHTA and CDR2 FQGTGA. The CDR3 loop reads CASSLGDRAGTDTQYF. Here the CDR3 DNA reads TGTGCCAGCAGCTTAGGCGACAGGGCGGGGACAGATACGCAGTATTTT.

V and J are TRBV7-9 and TRBJ1-2; 8 nucleotides agree with TRBD1. The CDR3 totals 13 residues. Germline values: CDR1 SEHNR, CDR2 FQNEAQ (reference sequence). Trimming removed 5 bases from V and 4 bases from J; junction bases left unmatched: 3. DNA of the CDR3: TGTGCCAGCAGCCCAGACAGGGGCTATGGCTACACCTTC. Protein sequence: CASSPDRGYGYTF.

This sequence joins TRBV28 and TRBJ1-2; TRBD1 matches at 8 bases. The CDR3 sequence is 15 residues long. V was pared by 6 bases and J by 4 bases, with 10 bases of the junction left unmatched. Germline assignment: CDR1 MDHEN and CDR2 SYDVKM. The CDR3 reads CASSTGGGALYGYTF. CDR3 bases: TGTGCCAGCAGCACAGGGGGAGGGGCCCTCTATGGCTACACCTTC.

The chain has TRBV7-8 and TRBJ1-4; TRBD1 might be the D (5 bases). CDR3 length equals 15 residues. CDR1 and CDR2 from the germline V gene are SGHVS and FQNEAQ. V was pared by 2 bases and J by 7 bases, with 14 bases between. The CDR3 loop reads CASSLLGQGGEKLFF. The CDR3 DNA reads as TGTGCCAGCAGCTTATTAGGGCAGGGAGGTGAAAAACTGTTTTTT.